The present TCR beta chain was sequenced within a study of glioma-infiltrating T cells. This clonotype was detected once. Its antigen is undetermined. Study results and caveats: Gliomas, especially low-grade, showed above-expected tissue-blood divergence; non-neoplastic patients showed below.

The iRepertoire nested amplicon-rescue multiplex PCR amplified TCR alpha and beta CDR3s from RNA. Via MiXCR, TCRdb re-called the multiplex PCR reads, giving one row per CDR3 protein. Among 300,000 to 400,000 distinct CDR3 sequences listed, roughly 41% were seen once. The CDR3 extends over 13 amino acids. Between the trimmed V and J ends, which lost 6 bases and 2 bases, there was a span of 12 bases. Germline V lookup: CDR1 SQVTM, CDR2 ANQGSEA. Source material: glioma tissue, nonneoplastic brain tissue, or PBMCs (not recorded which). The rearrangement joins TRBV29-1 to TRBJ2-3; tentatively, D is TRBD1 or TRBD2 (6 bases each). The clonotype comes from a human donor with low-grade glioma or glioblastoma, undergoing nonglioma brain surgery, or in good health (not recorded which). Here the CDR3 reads CSVEQGLTDTQYF. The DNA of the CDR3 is TGCAGCGTCGAACAGGGACTCACAGATACGCAGTATTTT.